The 26 T cell receptor beta chains presented below share a single source sample, sequenced in a study of blood T cell repertoires in COVID-19. Produced via immunoSEQ multiplex PCR; TCRdb's table is partial and in-frame only. The sample consists of about 280,000 clones, around 85% of them appearing once. The sequenced sample was PBMCs or T cells enriched from blood (not recorded which). These TCRs come from a woman aged 45 to 65 who had recovered from COVID-19.

The J gene is TRBJ2-5, the V gene TRBV19; 10 bases line up with TRBD2. The V segment lost 4 bases and the J segment 7 bases; nucleotides outside the gene matches: 9. Germline loops: CDR1 LNHDA, CDR2 SQIVND (reference sequence). This CDR3 has 15 amino acids. The CDR3 bases are TGTGCCAGTAGTACAACTAGCGGGGCCCCAAGGACCCAGTACTTC. It codes for CASSTTSGAPRTQYF.

The chain's CDR3 is CASRSRRNTEAFF. The CDR3 DNA sequence: TGTGCCAGCAGATCTCGGAGGAACACTGAAGCTTTCTTT. The rearrangement uses TRBV14 and TRBJ1-1, with unresolved D. Trimming removed 6 bases from V and 1 base from J, with 9 bases in between. This CDR3 contains 13 residues. Germline values: CDR1 SGHDN, CDR2 FVKESK.

In DNA, the CDR3 is TGTGCCAGCAGTGATCGGGGATTCTATGGCTACACCTTC. This encodes CASSDRGFYGYTF. This chain links TRBV6-1 with TRBJ1-2; no reliable D call. This CDR3 comprises 13 residues. Trimming took off 3 bases at V and 4 bases at J, with 9 bases between the two ends. CDR1 is MNHNS, CDR2 SASEGT, per germline.

The chain combines TRBV5-1 with TRBJ2-3; 9 nucleotides match TRBD2. This CDR3 contains 15 residues. Unmatched junction bases numbered 4, after V lost 1 base and J lost 4 bases. The germline V gene encodes CDR1 SGHRS and CDR2 YFSETQ. DNA for the CDR3: TGCGCCAGCAGCTTGACCGTAGCGGGAGCAGATACGCAGTATTTT. Amino acids: CASSLTVAGADTQYF.

Comments on this clone: Other DNA sequences in this specimen translate into the identical CDR3. V is TRBV5-4 and J is TRBJ2-7, with 7 nucleotides matching TRBD1. The germline CDR1 and CDR2 sequences are SGHNT and YYREEE (reference sequence). The CDR3 sequence is 14 residues long. Losses at the gene ends were 0 bases for V and 4 bases for J; bases not matched to a gene: 4. The CDR3 sequence: CASSLGDSPYEQYF. The DNA for the CDR3 is TGTGCCAGCAGCTTGGGGGACAGCCCTTACGAGCAGTACTTC.

The rearrangement links TRBV30 to TRBJ1-2; D is uncertain. There are 14 residues in the CDR3. With 0 bases removed from V and 2 bases from J, the gap between germline ends came to 10 bases. Germline loops: CDR1 GTSNPN, CDR2 SVGIG (reference sequence). Written as DNA, the CDR3 is TGTGCCTGGAGTGTACTTCCGAGAAACTATGGCTACACCTTC. Its protein product is CAWSVLPRNYGYTF.

The V gene is TRBV7-2, the J gene TRBJ2-1, with D unresolved. Germline CDR1 and CDR2: SGHTA and FQGNSA. There are 14 residues in the CDR3. V lost 1 base, J lost 7 bases, and 11 bases lay in between. CDR3 amino acids: CASSLVGVANEQFF. The CDR3 DNA reads TGTGCCAGCAGCTTAGTAGGAGTCGCGAATGAGCAGTTCTTC.

This clone appeared many times. V is TRBV7-3 and J is TRBJ2-7; TRBD2 might be the D (5 bases). The CDR3 extends over 13 amino acids. Germline lookup yields CDR1 SGHTA and CDR2 FQGTGA. With 5 bases removed from V and 4 bases from J, the gap between germline ends came to 12 bases. The CDR3 loop is CASSEGIGYEQYF. For the CDR3, the DNA is TGTGCCAGCAGCGAGGGTATCGGGTACGAGCAGTACTTC. Combining the CDR3 with reference TRBV7-3 and TRBJ2-7 gives the whole variable domain GAGVSQTPSNKVTEKGKYVELRCDPISGHTALYWYRQSLGQGPEFLIYFQGTGAADDSGLPNDRFFAVRPEGSVSTLKIQRTERGDSAVYLCASSEGIGYEQYFGPGTRLTVT.

This clone was seen once. The rearrangement links TRBV9 to TRBJ1-2, with a possible D match to TRBD1 (5 bases). Trimming stripped 4 bases from V and 0 bases from J, with 19 bases between. Germline assignment: CDR1 SGDLS and CDR2 YYNGEE. CDR3 size: 17 residues. The CDR3 region has the DNA TGTGCCAGCAGCCCGCGAGGGGCGGGGGGGTCTAACTATGGCTACACCTTC. This translates into CASSPRGAGGSNYGYTF.

As concerns this clone: The junction departs from the called germline gene at one end, perhaps through a read error. The chain carries TRBV19 and TRBJ2-6, with a weak D call TRBD1 (6 bases). The length of the CDR3 is 15 residues. In germline, CDR1 is LNHDA, CDR2 SQIVND (reference sequence). CDR3 nucleotide sequence: TGTGCCACCGGGACATGGGACCCTGGTGCCAACGTCCTGACTTTC. Translating it yields CATGTWDPGANVLTF.

This clone appeared a few times. The V call is TRBV5-1, the J call TRBJ2-7, with 13 bases matching TRBD2. From germline, CDR1 is SGHRS and CDR2 YFSETQ. The CDR3 is made up of 18 amino acids. Unmatched junction bases numbered 12, after V lost 4 bases and J lost 2 bases. CDR3 protein: CASSIPHTTSGGTYEQYF. Here the CDR3 DNA reads TGCGCCAGCAGCATCCCGCATACGACTAGCGGGGGGACCTACGAGCAGTACTTC.

The rearrangement joins TRBV4-1 to TRBJ1-4, with D maybe TRBD1 (6 bases). This CDR3 contains 14 residues. Germline-derived CDR1 and CDR2 are MGHRA and YSYEKL. V was shortened by 1 base and J by 8 bases, with 11 bases between the two germline ends. The CDR3 loop reads CASSQVQGLEKLFF. Here the CDR3 DNA reads TGCGCCAGCAGCCAAGTACAGGGCTTAGAAAAACTGTTTTTT.

V usage is TRBV4-1 and J usage is TRBJ2-1; TRBD1 matches at 9 bases. The CDR3 totals 17 residues. Germline lookup yields CDR1 MGHRA and CDR2 YSYEKL. J lost 6 bases, V lost 1 base, and 10 bases had no gene match. CDR3 DNA sequence: TGCGCCAGCAGCCAAGTAGCCCGTGGGACAGGGATCAATGAGCAGTTCTTC. Translating gives CASSQVARGTGINEQFF.

J is TRBJ1-4 and V is TRBV5-1, with TRBD1 identical over 8 bases. Losses at the gene ends were 0 bases for V and 8 bases for J; bases not matched to a gene: 6. The CDR3 is 15 amino acids. From germline, CDR1 is SGHRS and CDR2 YFSETQ. The CDR3 DNA reads TGCGCCAGCAGCTTGGAGGGGACAGGCCAGGAAAAACTGTTTTTT. Its protein is CASSLEGTGQEKLFF.

The chain has TRBV9 and TRBJ1-1; D gene unclear. V lost 3 bases and J lost 4, with 10 bases in between. There are 13 residues in the CDR3. Germline V CDR1 and CDR2: SGDLS, YYNGEE. CDR3 region: CASSEAAGTEAFF. The CDR3 region has the DNA TGTGCCAGCAGCGAGGCGGCGGGCACTGAAGCTTTCTTT.

At least ten counts were recorded for this clone. The junction and the germline gene differ at one end; a read error may be behind it. The V and J genes are TRBV19 and TRBJ1-2, with 9 positions matching TRBD1. The CDR3 sequence is 13 residues long. Germline values: CDR1 LNHDA, CDR2 SQIVND (reference sequence). CDR3: CASRPGQGYFLAF. DNA for the CDR3: TGTGCCAGTAGGCCGGGACAGGGTTATTTTCTGGCCTTC.

This chain connects TRBV20-1 to TRBJ2-2, with D possibly matching TRBD2 (6 bases). The V end lost 3 bases, the J end lost 6 bases, and 11 bases lay between the germline ends. The germline CDR1 and CDR2 sequences are DFQATT and SNEGSKA (reference sequence). The CDR3 is 13 amino acids. CDR3 sequence (DNA): TGCAGTGCTAGTACCGGGGACTCCGGGGAGCTGTTTTTT. Amino acid sequence: CSASTGDSGELFF.

The CDR3 is CASSLAGGRVNTGELFF. The CDR3 DNA reads as TGTGCCAGCAGCTTAGCCGGCGGGAGGGTTAACACCGGGGAGCTGTTTTTT. The rearrangement links TRBV13 to TRBJ2-2, with 9 bases matching TRBD2. Germline assignment: CDR1 PRHDT and CDR2 FYEKMQ (reference sequence). The length of the CDR3 is 17 residues. V was pared by 1 base and J by 2 bases, with 5 bases of the junction left unmatched.

In its sample, this clone was seen once. The rearrangement joins TRBV5-1 to TRBJ2-3; the match to TRBD2 covers 15 bases. Trimming cost V 4 bases and J 4 bases; bases outside gene matches: 4. This CDR3 contains 16 residues. Germline CDR1 and CDR2: SGHRS and YFSETQ. CDR3 loop: CASSPRTSGGADTQYF. In nucleotides, the CDR3 is TGCGCCAGCAGCCCAAGGACTAGCGGGGGGGCAGATACGCAGTATTTT.

A few counts support this clone. The chain has TRBV28 and TRBJ2-7; weak D call: TRBD1 (5 bases). Germline V gene sequence: CDR1 MDHEN, CDR2 SYDVKM. The V gene lost 7 bases and the J gene lost 3 bases, with 16 bases spanning the gap. The CDR3 is 14 amino acids. CDR3 region: CASIDSARDYEQYF. The CDR3 DNA sequence: TGTGCCAGCATCGACAGTGCTAGAGACTACGAGCAGTACTTC. The whole variable domain, filled in from reference TRBV28 and TRBJ2-7, reads DVKVTQSSRYLVKRTGEKVFLECVQDMDHENMFWYRQDPGLGLRLIYFSYDVKMKEKGDIPEGYSVSREKKERFSLILESASTNQTSMYLCASIDSARDYEQYFGPGTRLTVT.

This chain links TRBV14 with TRBJ2-7; D possibly corresponds to TRBD2 (5 bases). The CDR3 extends over 13 amino acids. The germline V and J ends were trimmed by 3 bases and 6 bases, with 12 bases remaining between them. Germline values: CDR1 SGHDN, CDR2 FVKESK. The CDR3 sequence is CASSQATTGEQYF. Here the CDR3 DNA reads TGTGCCAGCAGCCAGGCGACTACCGGCGAGCAGTACTTC. Supplemented by reference TRBV14 and TRBJ2-7, the full variable domain reads EAGVTQFPSHSVIEKGQTVTLRCDPISGHDNLYWYRRVMGKEIKFLLHFVKESKQDESGMPNNRFLAERTGGTYSTLKVQPAELEDSGVYFCASSQATTGEQYFGPGTRLTVT.

The rearrangement joins TRBV4-2 to TRBJ2-3; no clear D gene. The ends were cut back, 4 bases at V and 0 bases at J, with 20 bases in the middle. This CDR3 has 18 residues. Per germline, CDR1 LGHNA and CDR2 YNFKEQ. The CDR3 here is CASSLRPRSASSTDTQYF. Here the CDR3 DNA reads TGTGCCAGCAGCCTACGACCTAGGAGCGCTTCTAGCACAGATACGCAGTATTTT.

The chain is built from TRBV13 and TRBJ2-5; maybe TRBD1 (5 bases). The CDR3 consists of 13 residues. V was shortened by 2 bases and J by 5 bases, with 9 bases between the two germline ends. Per the germline V gene, CDR1 is PRHDT and CDR2 is FYEKMQ (reference sequence). The CDR3 DNA reads TGTGCCAGCAGCTTAACCAAGGGGGAGACCCAGTACTTC. It yields the protein CASSLTKGETQYF. The variable domain in full, with the rest retrieved from reference TRBV13 and TRBJ2-5, is AAGVIQSPRHLIKEKRETATLKCYPIPRHDTVYWYQQGPGQDPQFLISFYEKMQSDKGSIPDRFSAQQFSDYHSELNMSSLELGDSALYFCASSLTKGETQYFGPGTRLLVL.

The J gene is TRBJ2-7, the V gene TRBV6-5; 7 bases are a match to TRBD1. Germline lookup yields CDR1 MNHEY and CDR2 SVGAGI. The junction had 5 bases not matched to a gene; V was cut back by 0 bases and J by 3 bases. The CDR3 extends over 15 amino acids. The CDR3, as DNA: TGTGCCAGCAGTTACTCGGGGCAGGGGGTCTACGAGCAGTACTTC. Translation gives CASSYSGQGVYEQYF.

This chain joins TRBV28 and TRBJ1-2, with 8 nucleotides matching TRBD1. Germline CDR1 is MDHEN and CDR2 is SYDVKM. J lost 3 bases, V lost 5 bases, and 11 bases had no gene match. This CDR3 has 16 residues. The CDR3 nucleotides are TGTGCCAGCAGTCCGCCTAGGGACAGGCCTCACTATGGCTACACCTTC. Amino acid sequence: CASSPPRDRPHYGYTF.

In this sample, this clone turned up many times. Different DNA sequences within this sample yield the same CDR3. This chain joins TRBV6-5 and TRBJ2-5, with 8 bases identical to TRBD1. The CDR3 has 14 amino acids. Trimming cost V 5 bases and J 4 bases; bases outside gene matches: 6. Germline lookup yields CDR1 MNHEY and CDR2 SVGAGI. The CDR3 protein is CASSQTGGRETQYF. CDR3 DNA: TGTGCCAGCAGTCAAACAGGGGGAAGAGAGACCCAGTACTTC.